The 25 T cell receptor beta chains below were found in one sample sequenced in a study of T-cell reconstitution after alpha-beta-depleted transplantation in children. Unique molecular identifiers featured in how the TCRbeta library was prepared. TCRdb called the PCR reads again in MiXCR, with one record for every CDR3 protein. The sample contains roughly 350,000 distinct CDR3 sequences, approximately 10% of which appear only once. The sequences come from PBMCs from the stem cell graft donor, collected from the stem cell graft. These receptors originate from a human donor who donated a stem cell graft to a child with acute lymphoblastic leukemia.

This clonotype was counted a few times. The chain uses TRBV28 and TRBJ2-4; 10 nucleotides align to TRBD2. V shed 2 bases and J 2 bases; nucleotides not matched to a gene: 9. Germline CDR1 and CDR2: MDHEN and SYDVKM. The CDR3 totals 18 residues. The CDR3 sequence is CASSLRVLAGFSKNIQYF. DNA for the CDR3: TGTGCCAGCAGTTTACGGGTACTAGCGGGATTTTCCAAAAACATTCAGTACTTC.

The genes are TRBV5-1 and TRBJ2-1; 8 bases align to TRBD2. The CDR3 covers 13 residues. V shed 7 bases and J 9 bases; nucleotides not matched to a gene: 9. Germline CDR1 and CDR2: SGHRS and YFSETQ. CDR3 amino acids: CASGIQRESEQFF. The CDR3 region has the DNA TGCGCCAGCGGAATCCAGCGGGAGAGTGAGCAGTTCTTC.

Only a few counts were recorded for this clonotype. This chain uses TRBV7-3 with TRBJ2-1, with D tentatively TRBD1 (6 bases). The CDR3 totals 13 residues. The V and J ends lost 6 bases and 10 bases respectively, with 16 bases between them. Germline assignment: CDR1 SGHTA and CDR2 FQGTGA. CDR3 residues: CASSPNNRDEQFF. In DNA, the CDR3 is TGTGCCAGCAGTCCCAACAACAGGGACGAGCAGTTCTTC.

The chain is built from TRBV7-9 and TRBJ2-2, with D unresolved. Trimming removed 7 bases from V and 5 bases from J, with 11 bases in between. The germline gives CDR1 SEHNR, CDR2 FQNEAQ (reference sequence). The CDR3 covers 13 residues. The CDR3 sequence is CASTPHGTGELFF. Here the CDR3 DNA reads TGTGCCAGCACCCCCCACGGGACCGGGGAGCTGTTTTTT.

The table lists this clonotype with many counts. The chain employs TRBV12-3 or TRBV12-4 and TRBJ2-7, with D unresolved. CDR3 length equals 13 residues. The V end was cut by 8 bases, the J end by 4 bases, with 15 bases between. The CDR3 reads CASCLQPQYEQYF. For the CDR3, the DNA is TGTGCCAGCTGTCTCCAGCCCCAGTACGAGCAGTACTTC.

This chain links TRBV5-5 with TRBJ2-7, with 7 bases that match TRBD1. The CDR3 runs 14 residues. Germline V gene lookup returns CDR1 SGHKS and CDR2 YYEKEE (reference sequence). V lost 4 bases and J lost 3; bases outside the gene matches: 7. The CDR3 DNA is TGTGCCAGCAGCCCGGGACAGCTTCTCTACGAGCAGTACTTC. Protein sequence: CASSPGQLLYEQYF. The whole variable domain, filled in from reference TRBV5-5 and TRBJ2-7, reads DAGVTQSPTHLIKTRGQQVTLRCSPISGHKSVSWYQQVLGQGPQFIFQYYEKEERGRGNFPDRFSARQFPNYSSELNVNALLLGDSALYLCASSPGQLLYEQYFGPGTRLTVT.

This clonotype showed up just a few times. V is TRBV29-1 and J is TRBJ1-4, with D perhaps matching TRBD1 (5 bases). Germline values: CDR1 SQVTM, CDR2 ANQGSEA. Deletions cut 7 bases from V and 0 bases from J, with 15 bases between. CDR3 length: 15 amino acids. The CDR3 nucleotides read TGCAGCGCCGCCGGGACGGAAGCAACTAATGAAAAACTGTTTTTT. This gives the protein CSAAGTEATNEKLFF.

This CDR3 reads CASSYGGSDSPLHF. The CDR3, as DNA: TGTGCCAGCAGTTACGGGGGGTCGGATTCACCCCTCCACTTT. The chain is built from TRBV6-5 and TRBJ1-6; D possibly corresponds to TRBD1 (5 bases). V lost 2 bases, J lost 8 bases, and 10 bases lay in between. Germline values: CDR1 MNHEY, CDR2 SVGAGI. This CDR3 has 14 amino acids.

The chain joins TRBV11-2 to TRBJ2-3, with 7 bases identical to TRBD2. J lost 3 bases, V lost 1 base, and 10 bases had no gene match. Germline CDR1 is SGHAT and CDR2 is FQNNGV. There are 17 residues in the CDR3. The CDR3 sequence is CASSLVLAGVWTDTQYF. CDR3 nucleotide sequence: TGTGCCAGCAGCTTAGTTCTTGCGGGAGTTTGGACAGATACGCAGTATTTT.

This clonotype was recorded a few times. The chain employs TRBV12-3 or TRBV12-4 and TRBJ2-7; 11 bases fit TRBD1. With V trimmed by 4 bases and J by 2 bases, 13 bases remained unmatched. The CDR3 is 18 amino acids. In DNA form, the CDR3 reads TGTGCCAGCAGTTCCCACCGGGGAGGGACAGGGGGAACCTACGAGCAGTACTTC. This encodes CASSSHRGGTGGTYEQYF.

This clonotype occurred a few times. V gene TRBV2 combines with J gene TRBJ2-3; TRBD1 is a possible D gene (8 bases). Germline assignment: CDR1 SNHLY and CDR2 FYNNEI. The CDR3 has 16 residues. V was pared by 5 bases and J by 2 bases, with 17 bases between. CDR3 loop: CASSPLQGGFTDTQYF. The CDR3 nucleotides read TGTGCCAGCAGTCCTCTACAGGGGGGGTTCACAGATACGCAGTATTTT.

This clonotype was recorded many times. The genes are TRBV7-2 and TRBJ2-7; TRBD2 agrees at 9 bases. This CDR3 spans 16 amino acids. With 3 bases clipped from V and 2 bases from J, the junction kept 8 bases outside the gene matches. Germline CDR1 reads SGHTA; CDR2 reads FQGNSA. The CDR3 DNA sequence: TGTGCCAGCAGCTTCCCCCTTAGCGGGAGTCCCTACGAGCAGTACTTC. Its translation is CASSFPLSGSPYEQYF.

The CDR3 nucleotides read TGTGCCAGCTTCCAGGGGGCAGGCAATCAGCCCCAGCATTTT. It yields the protein CASFQGAGNQPQHF. The chain links TRBV28 to TRBJ1-5; TRBD1 matches 8 bases. The germline V gene has CDR1 MDHEN and CDR2 SYDVKM. Trimming took 8 bases from V and 2 from J; bases not matched to a gene: 5. This CDR3 has 14 residues.

The rearrangement uses TRBV5-1 and TRBJ2-7; D is unresolved. CDR1 is SGHRS, CDR2 YFSETQ, per germline. The CDR3 has 12 residues. V lost 4 bases and J 5 bases, leaving 10 bases between the germline ends. CDR3 loop: CASSAGSHEQYF. The CDR3 nucleotides read TGCGCCAGCAGCGCAGGAAGCCACGAGCAGTACTTC.

This clonotype came up a few times. The V and J genes are TRBV7-2 and TRBJ1-3; D gene ambiguous. This CDR3 has 12 amino acids. Per the germline V gene, CDR1 is SGHTA and CDR2 is FQGNSA. Trimming stripped 1 base from V and 6 bases from J, with 4 bases between. The CDR3 nucleotides read TGTGCCAGCAGCTTAGTCCTAAACACCATATATTTT. The encoded protein is CASSLVLNTIYF. Combining the CDR3 with reference TRBV7-2 and TRBJ1-3 gives the whole variable domain GAGVSQSPSNKVTEKGKDVELRCDPISGHTALYWYRQSLGQGLEFLIYFQGNSAPDKSGLPSDRFSAERTGGSVSTLTIQRTQQEDSAVYLCASSLVLNTIYFGEGSWLTVV.

In this sample, this clonotype turned up a few times. The rearrangement joins TRBV5-1 to TRBJ1-1, with a possible D match to TRBD1 (6 bases). CDR1 and CDR2 (germline): SGHRS, YFSETQ. V lost 7 bases and J 3 bases, leaving 22 bases between the germline ends. The CDR3 has 16 residues. The CDR3 here is CASRPGALSMDTEAFF. The CDR3 DNA follows: TGCGCCAGCCGCCCGGGGGCACTGAGTATGGACACTGAAGCTTTCTTT. The full variable domain, its missing parts supplied by reference TRBV5-1 and TRBJ1-1, is KAGVTQTPRYLIKTRGQQVTLSCSPISGHRSVSWYQQTPGQGLQFLFEYFSETQRNKGNFPGRFSGRQFSNSRSEMNVSTLELGDSALYLCASRPGALSMDTEAFFGQGTRLTVV.

This clonotype was counted only a few times. This rearrangement joins TRBV29-1 to TRBJ2-1; D call uncertain. The CDR3 sequence is 12 residues long. V was cut by 5 bases and J by 0 bases, with 5 bases left in between. Germline V gives CDR1 SQVTM, CDR2 ANQGSEA. The chain's CDR3 is CSVRSSYNEQFF. The CDR3 region has the DNA TGCAGCGTTCGATCCTCCTACAATGAGCAGTTCTTC.

V gene TRBV4-1 combines with J gene TRBJ2-5, with 11 bases identical to TRBD2. The CDR3 totals 16 residues. The J segment lost 4 bases and the V segment lost 3 bases, leaving 7 bases of the junction unmatched. The V gene's germline CDR1 is MGHRA and CDR2 YSYEKL. The CDR3 loop is CASSQGALAGVETQYF. DNA of the CDR3: TGCGCCAGCAGCCAGGGGGCACTAGCGGGAGTAGAGACCCAGTACTTC.

In this sample, this clonotype turned up many times. The genes are TRBV3-1 and TRBJ1-1; no reliable D call. V shed 2 bases and J shed 11 bases, with 15 bases lying between them. Germline CDR1 LGHDT, CDR2 YNNKEL (reference sequence). The CDR3 runs 13 residues. The CDR3 region is CASSQLRKGWAFF. In DNA, the CDR3 is TGTGCCAGCAGCCAACTCCGTAAAGGGTGGGCTTTCTTT.

This clonotype was found a few times. The V and J genes are TRBV7-3 and TRBJ2-1; a weak D match, TRBD2 (5 bases). The germline V gene has CDR1 SGHTA and CDR2 FQGTGA. This CDR3 region has 14 residues. Trimming removed 4 bases at V and 0 bases at J, with 7 bases between. CDR3 DNA: TGTGCCAGCAGCTCGGACTTCTCCTACAATGAGCAGTTCTTC. Residues: CASSSDFSYNEQFF.

V usage is TRBV4-1 and J usage is TRBJ2-3; D might be TRBD2 (6 bases). With 4 bases removed from V and 2 bases from J, the gap between germline ends came to 19 bases. Germline V lookup: CDR1 MGHRA, CDR2 YSYEKL. The CDR3 is 17 amino acids. CDR3 residues: CASSPGSGPPDTDTQYF. The CDR3 DNA reads as TGCGCCAGCAGCCCAGGGAGCGGGCCCCCCGACACAGATACGCAGTATTTT.

V gene TRBV20-1 combines with J gene TRBJ2-5, with 8 bases that match TRBD1. The CDR3 spans 14 residues. The V segment lost 3 bases and the J segment 5 bases; nucleotides outside the gene matches: 8. From germline, CDR1 is DFQATT and CDR2 SNEGSKA (reference sequence). The CDR3 nucleotides read TGCAGTGCTAGGGCAGGGGGCTTTCGGGAGACCCAGTACTTC. This translates into CSARAGGFRETQYF.

The chain links TRBV4-1 to TRBJ1-2, with a weak D call TRBD1 (5 bases). CDR1 is MGHRA and CDR2 is YSYEKL in the germline V gene. The CDR3 sequence is 15 residues long. Between the trimmed V and J ends, which lost 0 bases and 3 bases, there was a span of 11 bases. The CDR3 region has the DNA TGCGCCAGCAGCCAAGAAATGCAGGGATACTATGGCTACACCTTC. Amino acids: CASSQEMQGYYGYTF.

In this sample, this clonotype turned up a few times. The rearrangement uses TRBV20-1 and TRBJ2-1; TRBD2 agrees at 11 bases. This CDR3 spans 15 amino acids. CDR1 is DFQATT, CDR2 SNEGSKA, per germline (reference sequence). V was clipped by 5 bases and J by 7 bases; unmatched bases: 10. The CDR3 coding sequence is TGCAGTGCTCGGACTAGCGGGTCCCCAGTGAATGAGCAGTTCTTC. As protein: CSARTSGSPVNEQFF.

This clonotype was recorded many times. CDR3 bases: TGCAGTGCTACCCCCCGACAGGGGGGTTACAATGAGCAGTTCTTC. Amino acids: CSATPRQGGYNEQFF. The chain employs TRBV20-1 and TRBJ2-1; TRBD1 matches at 9 bases. Germline V gives CDR1 DFQATT, CDR2 SNEGSKA (reference sequence). Germline trimming cut 4 bases from V and 4 bases from J; bases unmatched to any gene: 8. The CDR3 runs to 15 residues.